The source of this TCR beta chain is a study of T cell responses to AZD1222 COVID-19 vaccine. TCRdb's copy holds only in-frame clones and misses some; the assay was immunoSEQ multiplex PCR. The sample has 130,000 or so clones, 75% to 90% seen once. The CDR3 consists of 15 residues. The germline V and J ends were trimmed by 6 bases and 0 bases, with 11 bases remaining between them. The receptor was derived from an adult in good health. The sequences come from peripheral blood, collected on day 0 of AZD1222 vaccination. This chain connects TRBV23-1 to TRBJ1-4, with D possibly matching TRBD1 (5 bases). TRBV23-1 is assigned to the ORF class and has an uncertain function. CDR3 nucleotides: TGCGCCAGCAGGGGGGACCCTGCAACTAATGAAAAACTGTTTTTT. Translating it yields CASRGDPATNEKLFF.